A single sample gave rise to the 32 T cell receptor beta chains below, sequenced in a study of blood T cell repertoires in COVID-19. Produced via immunoSEQ multiplex PCR; TCRdb's table is partial and in-frame only. The sample lists 120,000 or so clones, about 80% occurring once. The material sequenced was peripheral blood. Every receptor here comes from a woman between 50 and 59 years old with acute or convalescent COVID-19.

The chain uses TRBV5-6 and TRBJ2-2; 12 bases are a match to TRBD2. The CDR3 has 18 amino acids. Losses at the gene ends were 3 bases for V and 7 bases for J; bases not matched to a gene: 13. The germline CDR1 and CDR2 sequences are SGHDT and YYEEEE. The CDR3 nucleotides are TGTGCCAGCAGCTACGGACTAGCGGGGTATAGAGGTGTCGGGGAGCTGTTTTTT. Amino acid sequence: CASSYGLAGYRGVGELFF.

The genes are TRBV19 and TRBJ2-5; the D gene is possibly TRBD1 (6 bases). This CDR3 is 14 amino acids long. Trimming shortened V by 6 bases and J by 1 base, and 12 bases separated the two germline ends. Germline V gene lookup returns CDR1 LNHDA and CDR2 SQIVND (reference sequence). The CDR3, as DNA: TGTGCCAGTAGCACCGACAGGACCCAAGAGACCCAGTACTTC. It codes for CASSTDRTQETQYF.

The chain uses TRBV27 and TRBJ1-2, with TRBD1 matching over 7 bases. The germline CDR1 and CDR2 sequences are MNHEY and SMNVEV (reference sequence). V lost 2 bases to trimming and J lost 3 bases; unmatched junction nucleotides: 0. The CDR3 extends over 13 amino acids. CDR3 bases: TGTGCCAGCAGTTTAACAGGGGACTATGGCTACACCTTC. Protein sequence: CASSLTGDYGYTF.

This chain connects TRBV15 to TRBJ2-3; possible D gene TRBD2, 7 bases. CDR3 length: 18 amino acids. CDR1 LNHNV and CDR2 YYDKDF come from the germline V gene (reference sequence). The V end lost 0 bases, the J end lost 4 bases, and 20 bases lay between the germline ends. The CDR3 bases are TGTGCCACCAGCAGAGAAGGGGGGGGCGGGAGTCCGGCAGATACGCAGTATTTT. Translated: CATSREGGGGSPADTQYF.

V gene TRBV18 combines with J gene TRBJ2-2; 8 nucleotides align to TRBD1. The CDR3 consists of 17 residues. Germline loops: CDR1 KGHSH, CDR2 LQKENI. V was clipped by 2 bases and J by 5 bases; unmatched bases: 10. The CDR3 DNA reads TGTGCCAGCTCACCAGAAGGGCAGGGGGCAAGGACCGGGGAGCTGTTTTTT. As protein: CASSPEGQGARTGELFF.

This chain connects TRBV7-3 to TRBJ1-1; D possibly corresponds to TRBD1 (6 bases). Germline loops: CDR1 SGHTA, CDR2 FQGTGA. CDR3 length equals 13 residues. V lost 5 bases, J lost 3 bases, and 10 bases lay in between. Here the CDR3 DNA reads TGTGCCAGCAGCCGCTCAGGGGACACTGAAGCTTTCTTT. Its translation is CASSRSGDTEAFF.

This clone was found once. The chain recombines TRBV5-4 with TRBJ1-2; 11 positions agree with TRBD1. V shed 4 bases and J 4 bases; nucleotides not matched to a gene: 6. CDR1 and CDR2 from the germline V gene are SGHNT and YYREEE (reference sequence). The CDR3 contains 15 residues. CDR3 nucleotides: TGTGCCAGCAGCCACGGACAGGGGGCGGGCTATGGCTACACCTTC. Residues: CASSHGQGAGYGYTF.

This clone was seen only once. V is TRBV19 and J is TRBJ1-5, with 7 bases identical to TRBD1. In germline, CDR1 is LNHDA, CDR2 SQIVND (reference sequence). The V and J ends lost 5 bases and 7 bases, in that order; junction bases with no gene match: 2. The CDR3 extends over 12 amino acids. The CDR3 nucleotides read TGTGCCAGTAGTGACAGGGTCCAGCCCCAGCATTTT. Translated, it gives CASSDRVQPQHF.

J is TRBJ1-1 and V is TRBV19, with unresolved D. The V gene lost 5 bases and the J gene lost 4 bases, with 14 bases spanning the gap. CDR1 and CDR2 from the germline V gene are LNHDA and SQIVND (reference sequence). This CDR3 comprises 14 residues. The CDR3 is CASSPGRAATEAFF. CDR3 coding DNA: TGTGCCAGTAGTCCCGGGAGGGCGGCCACTGAAGCTTTCTTT.

This clone was observed once. This chain uses TRBV4-2 with TRBJ2-5; weak D call: TRBD1 (5 bases). The CDR3 covers 16 residues. Trimming stripped 0 bases from V and 0 bases from J, with 11 bases between. Germline CDR1 and CDR2: LGHNA and YNFKEQ. The CDR3 nucleotides are TGTGCCAGCAGCCAAGAGGGCCCAGGGTACCAAGAGACCCAGTACTTC. It encodes CASSQEGPGYQETQYF.

This chain joins TRBV5-1 and TRBJ1-1, with 12 bases matching TRBD1. The J segment lost 4 bases and the V segment lost 4 bases, leaving 8 bases of the junction unmatched. Germline V CDR1 and CDR2: SGHRS, YFSETQ. This CDR3 comprises 16 residues. This chain's CDR3 is CASSPGQGASGTEAFF. The CDR3 DNA sequence: TGCGCCAGCAGCCCGGGACAGGGGGCTTCTGGCACTGAAGCTTTCTTT.

This sequence joins TRBV6-5 and TRBJ1-2, with TRBD1 identical over 9 bases. The CDR3 is 15 residues long. Per the germline V gene, CDR1 is MNHEY and CDR2 is SVGAGI. J was trimmed by 5 bases and V by 7 bases; bases with no gene match: 11. CDR3: CASKPRDRVAYGYTF. As DNA, the CDR3 is TGTGCCAGCAAACCCCGGGACAGGGTGGCGTATGGCTACACCTTC.

CDR3 bases: TGCGCCAGCAGCTTGTTTGGGGGGGATTCACCCCTCCACTTT. Translated, it gives CASSLFGGDSPLHF. This chain uses TRBV5-1 with TRBJ1-6, with a tentative D call TRBD1 (5 bases). The V gene's germline CDR1 is SGHRS and CDR2 YFSETQ. V shed 1 base and J shed 8 bases, with 10 bases lying between them. This CDR3 comprises 14 residues.

This clone was observed a handful of times. J is TRBJ2-7 and V is TRBV29-1; 12 bases are a match to TRBD2. Per the germline V gene, CDR1 is SQVTM and CDR2 is ANQGSEA. The CDR3 consists of 15 residues. Trimming took 6 bases from V and 4 from J; bases not matched to a gene: 10. CDR3 bases: TGCAGCGTCTATGGACTAGCGGGGTTCTTATACGAGCAGTACTTC. This encodes CSVYGLAGFLYEQYF.

The chain couples TRBV5-1 to TRBJ2-5, with 10 bases lining up with TRBD1. Germline CDR1 reads SGHRS; CDR2 reads YFSETQ. V was clipped by 3 bases and J by 5 bases; unmatched bases: 7. This CDR3 comprises 15 residues. CDR3 DNA: TGCGCCAGCAGCTCCTCCGGGACAGGGGTCGAGACCCAGTACTTC. Its protein product is CASSSSGTGVETQYF.

The chain carries TRBV5-1 and TRBJ2-1; D call uncertain. This CDR3 has 12 amino acids. Germline loops: CDR1 SGHRS, CDR2 YFSETQ. Deletions cut 2 bases from V and 3 bases from J, with 3 bases between. The CDR3, as DNA: TGCGCCAGCAGCTTCAACTACAATGAGCAGTTCTTC. Its translation: CASSFNYNEQFF.

V usage is TRBV11-2 and J usage is TRBJ2-2, with 9 nucleotides matching TRBD2. CDR3 length equals 16 residues. The germline CDR1 and CDR2 sequences are SGHAT and FQNNGV. V trimming: 6 bases; J trimming: 4 bases; junction bases outside the gene matches: 9. CDR3 DNA: TGTGCCAGCAGATCACCTGGCGGGAGGGCCACCGGGGAGCTGTTTTTT. Its translation is CASRSPGGRATGELFF.

The V gene is TRBV4-2, the J gene TRBJ1-4; D gene unclear. Germline values: CDR1 LGHNA, CDR2 YNFKEQ. V was pared by 0 bases and J by 5 bases, with 4 bases between. CDR3 size: 13 residues. The CDR3 reads CASSQERNEKLFF. CDR3 bases: TGTGCCAGCAGCCAAGAGAGAAATGAAAAACTGTTTTTT.

V usage is TRBV6-5 and J usage is TRBJ2-3, with D possibly matching TRBD1 (6 bases). Looked up from germline, CDR1 is MNHEY and CDR2 is SVGAGI. Trimming took 6 bases from V and 2 from J, leaving 15 bases between them. The CDR3 spans 15 residues. The CDR3 DNA follows: TGTGCCAGCAGGACACAGGGTCTGAACACAGATACGCAGTATTTT. Amino acids: CASRTQGLNTDTQYF.

This clone came up a few times. This chain joins TRBV12-3 or TRBV12-4 and TRBJ2-5; 8 nucleotides agree with TRBD1. Trimming cost V 6 bases and J 10 bases; bases outside gene matches: 10. The CDR3 is 13 amino acids. This CDR3 is CASRFQGAHDQYF. Here the CDR3 DNA reads TGTGCCAGCAGGTTCCAGGGGGCGCACGACCAGTACTTC.

The rearrangement uses TRBV18 and TRBJ1-1; D perhaps matches TRBD1 (6 bases). The CDR3 consists of 13 residues. Germline CDR1 KGHSH, CDR2 LQKENI. Trimming removed 4 bases at V and 4 bases at J, with 10 bases between. DNA for the CDR3: TGTGCCAGCTCACTATCACAGGGCACTGAAGCTTTCTTT. It specifies CASSLSQGTEAFF. Variable domain in full (rest from reference TRBV18 and TRBJ1-1): NAGVMQNPRHLVRRRGQEARLRCSPMKGHSHVYWYRQLPEEGLKFMVYLQKENIIDESGMPKERFSAEFPKEGPSILRIQQVVRGDSAAYFCASSLSQGTEAFFGQGTRLTVV.

This clone is a singleton in its sample. J is TRBJ2-1 and V is TRBV5-4, with D unclear. CDR1 is SGHNT, CDR2 YYREEE, per germline (reference sequence). There are 11 residues in the CDR3. Trimming removed 4 bases from V and 10 bases from J, with 9 bases in between. This CDR3 is CASSNRWEQFF. In DNA, the CDR3 is TGTGCCAGCAGCAACCGGTGGGAGCAGTTCTTC.

CDR3 loop: CASSGGQEGNTEAFF. The DNA for the CDR3 is TGCGCCAGCAGCGGGGGACAGGAAGGAAACACTGAAGCTTTCTTT. The chain combines TRBV5-1 with TRBJ1-1; TRBD1 agrees at 8 bases. J lost 2 bases, V lost 4 bases, and 7 bases had no gene match. Germline V gene sequence: CDR1 SGHRS, CDR2 YFSETQ. The CDR3 is 15 residues long.

The gene calls are TRBV11-3 and TRBJ1-1; D is uncertain. The V gene's germline CDR1 is SGHNT and CDR2 YENEEA. The CDR3 covers 13 residues. V was pared by 1 base and J by 4 bases, with 7 bases between. CDR3 sequence reads: CASSLASFTEAFF. The CDR3 DNA follows: TGTGCCAGCAGCTTAGCGAGTTTCACTGAAGCTTTCTTT.

The chain is built from TRBV29-1 and TRBJ2-5; TRBD2 is a possible D gene (5 bases). This CDR3 is 12 amino acids long. Trimming removed 0 bases from V and 4 bases from J, with 6 bases in between. The germline gives CDR1 SQVTM, CDR2 ANQGSEA. The CDR3 loop is CSVEEGRETQYF. The CDR3 bases are TGCAGCGTTGAAGAGGGGAGAGAGACCCAGTACTTC.

The chain couples TRBV5-1 to TRBJ1-5; TRBD1 matches 9 bases. The CDR3 has 13 amino acids. Germline assignment: CDR1 SGHRS and CDR2 YFSETQ. J lost 6 bases, V lost 4 bases, and 2 bases had no gene match. As DNA, the CDR3 is TGCGCCAGCAGCCGGACAGGGGCTCAGCCCCAGCATTTT. It is translated as CASSRTGAQPQHF.

The chain joins TRBV18 to TRBJ1-3; 9 nucleotides line up with TRBD1. After removal of 2 bases from V and 0 bases from J, the junction contained 2 bases not matched to a gene. This CDR3 has 16 residues. Germline CDR1 and CDR2: KGHSH and LQKENI. The CDR3 loop is CASSPWTGVSGNTIYF. CDR3 DNA sequence: TGTGCCAGCTCACCATGGACAGGGGTCTCTGGAAACACCATATATTTT.

The V and J genes are TRBV5-1 and TRBJ1-3; D perhaps matches TRBD1 (6 bases). CDR1 and CDR2 (germline): SGHRS, YFSETQ. The CDR3 extends over 16 amino acids. Trimming took off 4 bases at V and 0 bases at J, with 14 bases between the two ends. Here the CDR3 reads CASSQETGLSGNTIYF. The CDR3 bases are TGCGCCAGCAGCCAGGAGACAGGTCTCTCTGGAAACACCATATATTTT.

The chain uses TRBV10-2 and TRBJ2-1, with D possibly TRBD1 on 6 matching bases. V dropped 3 bases and J dropped 1 base, with 13 bases sitting between them. Germline CDR1 and CDR2: WSHSY and SAAADI. There are 16 residues in the CDR3. The CDR3 here is CASSDFGGGSYNEQFF. The CDR3 DNA sequence: TGCGCCAGCAGTGATTTTGGGGGCGGATCCTACAATGAGCAGTTCTTC.

This sequence joins TRBV5-6 and TRBJ1-1; TRBD1 is a possible D gene (5 bases). The CDR3 totals 14 residues. Germline V gives CDR1 SGHDT, CDR2 YYEEEE. V was trimmed by 0 bases and J by 0 bases, leaving 6 bases between them. The CDR3 region is CASSLGTLNTEAFF. The DNA for the CDR3 is TGTGCCAGCAGCTTGGGGACATTGAACACTGAAGCTTTCTTT. The full variable domain, with the rest looked up from reference TRBV5-6 and TRBJ1-1, is DAGVTQSPTHLIKTRGQQVTLRCSPKSGHDTVSWYQQALGQGPQFIFQYYEEEERQRGNFPDRFSGHQFPNYSSELNVNALLLGDSALYLCASSLGTLNTEAFFGQGTRLTVV.

The chain recombines TRBV6-4 with TRBJ1-2; 10 nucleotides align to TRBD1. Germline-derived CDR1 and CDR2 are MRHNA and SNTAGT. This CDR3 comprises 15 residues. V dropped 3 bases and J dropped 7; count of bases not matched to a gene: 8. The CDR3 sequence: CASSDQGQGIAGYTF. In DNA form, the CDR3 reads TGTGCCAGCAGTGATCAGGGACAGGGGATTGCTGGCTACACCTTC.

V gene TRBV9 combines with J gene TRBJ2-7, with 13 bases aligning to TRBD2. The CDR3 contains 16 residues. Germline V gives CDR1 SGDLS, CDR2 YYNGEE. The J segment lost 7 bases and the V segment lost 3 bases, leaving 10 bases of the junction unmatched. This CDR3 is CASSAGGTSGISEQYF. As DNA, the CDR3 is TGTGCCAGCAGCGCCGGAGGGACTAGCGGGATATCGGAGCAGTACTTC.